This T cell receptor beta chain was recorded in a study of cytotoxic CD8 clonotypes in ibrutinib-treated CLL. This clone was seen a few times. No antigen is known for it. CDR3 length: 14 residues. Germline CDR1 is SGDLS and CDR2 is YYNGEE. Trimming took off 4 bases at V and 6 bases at J, with 17 bases between the two ends. Overall study findings and caveats: Baseline-level clonality went beyond age-matched healthy donors and moved in step with circulating CD8+ T-cell counts. Few clonotypes were public, and these shrank or held steady under treatment.

Depth targeted 1 in 200,000 to 1 in 1 million T cells, averaging roughly 9.7x coverage per clonotype. Libraries were prepared by immunoSEQ multiplex PCR; TCRdb keeps only in-frame clonotypes and omits some of them. The repertoire holds about 130,000 clones, with 80% to 90% as singletons. The sequencing here drew on PBMCs, taken after 24 months of ibrutinib treatment. This chain links TRBV9 with TRBJ2-7; a possible D gene is TRBD1 (5 bases). This clonotype originated in a human donor with chronic lymphocytic leukemia. The CDR3 region is CASSLTDTSSEQYF. In DNA, the CDR3 is TGTGCCAGCAGCCTCACGGACACCTCTAGCGAGCAGTACTTC.